This T cell receptor beta chain derives from a study of low-dose radiotherapy and immunotherapy resistance in tumors. TRAV- and TRBV-specific primers, spanning alpha and beta chains, primed first-strand cDNA. Amplification of TCRs used a constant-region primer and V-primer adapter for roughly 18 PCR cycles. Using its own MiXCR run on the reads, TCRdb lists one record per CDR3 protein. The data show about 16,000 distinct CDR3 sequences, roughly 70% seen once. CDR3 length: 13 amino acids. Trimming left V 0 bases short and J 3 bases short, with 5 bases between. The rearrangement uses TRBV12-3 or TRBV12-4 and TRBJ1-1; D is unclear. This sequence originates from a human donor with advanced metastatic prostate, ovarian, gallbladder or colorectal cancer (not recorded which). This table probably holds off-target reads from a library built for another chain. CDR3: CASSLAGYTEAFF. CDR3 nucleotide sequence: TGTGCCAGCAGTTTAGCGGGATACACTGAAGCTTTCTTT.